Below are 19 T cell receptor beta chains sequenced from a single sample in a study of T-cell reconstitution after alpha-beta-depleted transplantation in children. Unique molecular identifiers were used in preparing the TCRbeta library. TCRdb reprocessed the PCR reads via MiXCR and lists one record per CDR3 protein. The repertoire has 450,000 to 600,000 distinct CDR3 sequences, roughly 13% of them found once; the top ten carry about 2.2%. The sequencing used PBMCs, mostly from graft donor cells, collected 360 days after TCRalphabeta/CD19-depleted stem cell transplant. These receptors were obtained from a male patient younger than 18 who had a stem cell transplant for acute myeloid leukemia, so the T cells may come from the graft donor.

In this sample, this clonotype turned up a few times. The rearrangement joins TRBV28 to TRBJ2-1; 8 nucleotides align to TRBD1. Per the germline V gene, CDR1 is MDHEN and CDR2 is SYDVKM. V shed 6 bases and J 2 bases; nucleotides not matched to a gene: 3. The CDR3 has 14 amino acids. CDR3 residues: CASRGTGAYNEQFF. As DNA, the CDR3 is TGTGCCAGCAGGGGGACAGGTGCCTACAATGAGCAGTTCTTC.

V gene TRBV5-6 combines with J gene TRBJ2-1; perhaps TRBD2 as D (6 bases). In germline, CDR1 is SGHDT, CDR2 YYEEEE. CDR3 length equals 18 residues. Trimming pared 3 bases from V and 4 bases from J, leaving 23 bases between. The CDR3 DNA sequence: TGTGCCAGCAGCTCCTATCCTGGAAGCGGGCTGGGGTACAATGAGCAGTTCTTC. This encodes CASSSYPGSGLGYNEQFF. The whole variable domain, remainder taken from reference TRBV5-6 and TRBJ2-1, is DAGVTQSPTHLIKTRGQQVTLRCSPKSGHDTVSWYQQALGQGPQFIFQYYEEEERQRGNFPDRFSGHQFPNYSSELNVNALLLGDSALYLCASSSYPGSGLGYNEQFFGPGTRLTVL.

This clonotype was found many times. The gene calls are TRBV14 and TRBJ2-2, with TRBD2 matching over 10 bases. With V trimmed by 4 bases and J by 5 bases, 13 bases remained unmatched. Germline V gives CDR1 SGHDN, CDR2 FVKESK. The CDR3 is 18 residues long. The CDR3 coding sequence is TGTGCCAGCAGCCGGATTAATCCCGGGACTAGCGTAACCGGGGAGCTGTTTTTT. This gives the protein CASSRINPGTSVTGELFF.

This clonotype was picked up a small number of times. V usage is TRBV20-1 and J usage is TRBJ2-7; D remains unclear. The CDR3 extends over 16 amino acids. In germline, CDR1 is DFQATT, CDR2 SNEGSKA (reference sequence). V lost 0 bases, J lost 3 bases, and 18 bases lay in between. The DNA for the CDR3 is TGCAGTGCTAGAGACCTTACAGCTATAGAAGGCTACGAGCAGTACTTC. It is translated as CSARDLTAIEGYEQYF.

The CDR3 DNA follows: TGTGCCAGCAGCCGACGACTAGCCCTCTACGAGCAGTACTTC. Residues: CASSRRLALYEQYF. The chain couples TRBV3-1 to TRBJ2-7; 7 bases align to TRBD2. Germline V gene data show CDR1 as LGHDT and CDR2 as YNNKEL (reference sequence). This CDR3 is 14 amino acids long. V dropped 4 bases and J dropped 3; count of bases not matched to a gene: 6.

This clonotype has ten or more counts. The chain joins TRBV28 to TRBJ2-7; TRBD1 agrees at 8 bases. Germline CDR1 reads MDHEN; CDR2 reads SYDVKM. The ends lost 2 bases at V and 2 bases at J; junction bases unmatched: 5. This CDR3 has 15 amino acids. The CDR3 DNA is TGTGCCAGCAGTTTACAGGGGGCGCATACCTACGAGCAGTACTTC. Protein sequence: CASSLQGAHTYEQYF.

The chain uses TRBV5-6 and TRBJ2-2; D is possibly TRBD2 (6 bases). Deletions cut 3 bases from V and 1 base from J, with 13 bases between. The CDR3 has 16 residues. The germline CDR1 and CDR2 sequences are SGHDT and YYEEEE. DNA of the CDR3: TGTGCCAGCAGCTCCCGAGGGAGGAGGAACACCGGGGAGCTGTTTTTT. It codes for CASSSRGRRNTGELFF.

This chain links TRBV28 with TRBJ1-6; TRBD1 might be the D (6 bases). With 5 bases removed from V and 7 bases from J, the gap between germline ends came to 15 bases. CDR1 is MDHEN and CDR2 is SYDVKM in the germline V gene. There are 15 residues in the CDR3. CDR3 region: CASSKAGGPNSPLHF. The DNA of the CDR3 is TGTGCCAGCAGTAAGGCTGGGGGGCCCAATTCACCCCTCCACTTT.

On this clonotype: A much bigger clone sits one base away, suggesting this may be a read error. The V gene is TRBV21-1, the J gene TRBJ2-3; no check of the table's D call, TRBD2, against the DNA was made. TRBV21-1 is shown as a pseudogene. The length of the CDR3 is 18 residues. DNA for the CDR3: TGTGCCAGCAGCAAAGCGTCCACTAGCAGCAATAGCACAGATGCGCAGTATTTT. The encoded protein is CASSKASTSSNSTDAQYF.

Only a few counts were recorded for this clonotype. The V gene is TRBV7-8, the J gene TRBJ2-5, with D perhaps TRBD1 or TRBD2 (5 bases each). The CDR3 covers 15 residues. V was cut by 5 bases and J by 7 bases, with 20 bases left in between. Germline V lookup: CDR1 SGHVS, CDR2 FQNEAQ. The CDR3 loop is CASSPWAGSSGTQYF. CDR3 nucleotides: TGTGCCAGCAGCCCCTGGGCAGGGAGTTCGGGGACCCAGTACTTC.

V is TRBV7-3 and J is TRBJ2-3, with 14 bases lining up with TRBD2. CDR1 and CDR2 from the germline V gene are SGHTA and FQGTGA. Trimming removed 1 base from V and 4 bases from J; junction bases left unmatched: 13. The CDR3 runs to 20 residues. CDR3 nucleotide sequence: TGTGCCAGCAGCTTAAGGAACCGACTAGCGGGAGGGCCGCCGGCAGATACGCAGTATTTT. It yields the protein CASSLRNRLAGGPPADTQYF.

This clonotype has a handful of counts. The V and J genes are TRBV5-1 and TRBJ2-7; TRBD2 matches 14 bases. This CDR3 spans 15 amino acids. Trimming cost V 4 bases and J 5 bases; bases outside gene matches: 5. In germline, CDR1 is SGHRS, CDR2 YFSETQ. CDR3 sequence: CASSHGLAGGNEQYF. DNA for the CDR3: TGCGCCAGCAGCCATGGACTAGCGGGAGGTAACGAGCAGTACTTC.

This chain connects TRBV7-9 to TRBJ1-3, with D unclear. The germline V and J ends were trimmed by 1 base and 0 bases, with 13 bases remaining between them. The CDR3 runs to 17 residues. CDR1 SEHNR and CDR2 FQNEAQ come from the germline V gene (reference sequence). CDR3 DNA: TGTGCCAGCAGCTTAGTGGGTGCAGGCCACTCTGGAAACACCATATATTTT. It codes for CASSLVGAGHSGNTIYF.

Many counts were recorded for this clonotype. The rearrangement uses TRBV28 and TRBJ2-7; 10 bases line up with TRBD2. The CDR3 extends over 15 amino acids. CDR1 is MDHEN and CDR2 is SYDVKM in the germline V gene. Trimming cost V 2 bases and J 3 bases; bases outside gene matches: 4. In DNA, the CDR3 is TGTGCCAGCAGTTTAAACCCTAGCGGGGGCTACGAGCAGTACTTC. This encodes CASSLNPSGGYEQYF. Combining the CDR3 with reference TRBV28 and TRBJ2-7 gives the whole variable domain DVKVTQSSRYLVKRTGEKVFLECVQDMDHENMFWYRQDPGLGLRLIYFSYDVKMKEKGDIPEGYSVSREKKERFSLILESASTNQTSMYLCASSLNPSGGYEQYFGPGTRLTVT.

This clonotype was seen a few times. V is TRBV7-3 and J is TRBJ2-2, with D unclear. The CDR3 is made up of 17 amino acids. V lost 2 bases and J 4 bases, leaving 17 bases between the germline ends. Germline CDR1 SGHTA, CDR2 FQGTGA. DNA of the CDR3: TGTGCCAGCAGCTTATCCCCTGTACCTTTCCCCACCGGGGAGCTGTTTTTT. It encodes CASSLSPVPFPTGELFF.

This clonotype was counted ten times or more. The J gene is TRBJ2-7, the V gene TRBV29-1; D remains unclear. CDR1 SQVTM and CDR2 ANQGSEA come from the germline V gene. Trimming cost V 2 bases and J 3 bases, with 5 bases left between them. This CDR3 has 11 residues. DNA for the CDR3: TGCAGCGTTGAACGAGACTACGAGCAGTACTTC. Translating it yields CSVERDYEQYF.

This clonotype showed up just a few times. The V and J genes are TRBV6-2 or TRBV6-3 and TRBJ2-2, with D perhaps matching TRBD2 (6 bases). Germline V lookup: CDR1 MNHEY, CDR2 SVGEGT. Deletions cut 2 bases from V and 1 base from J, with 11 bases between. This CDR3 contains 16 residues. The DNA for the CDR3 is TGTGCCAGCAGTTACCCAGGACTACGGAACACCGGGGAGCTGTTTTTT. Translated: CASSYPGLRNTGELFF.

The chain employs TRBV23-1 and TRBJ2-1; the D is unclear. TRBV23-1 counts as an open reading frame of uncertain function. The CDR3 consists of 16 residues. V lost 4 bases to trimming and J lost 6 bases, with 19 bases between them. The CDR3 here is CASSPIRGESVNEQFF. The CDR3 bases are TGCGCCAGCAGTCCCATCCGTGGGGAATCTGTCAATGAGCAGTTCTTC.

At least ten counts were recorded for this clonotype. The genes are TRBV5-5 and TRBJ2-7; D is unresolved. CDR1 and CDR2 from the germline V gene are SGHKS and YYEKEE (reference sequence). This CDR3 contains 12 residues. V was shortened by 2 bases and J by 6 bases, with 9 bases between the two germline ends. The CDR3 loop is CASSFGVREQYF. The CDR3 DNA sequence: TGTGCCAGCAGCTTTGGAGTTCGCGAGCAGTACTTC.